The 30 T cell receptor beta chains below all came from one sample that was sequenced in a study of cytomegalovirus exposure and HLA in healthy donors. Primers: 60 Vbeta forward and 13 Jbeta reverse. The method was immunoSEQ multiplex PCR; TCRdb's version includes in-frame clones alone and lacks a portion of them. The sample has about 140,000 clones; around 80% are singletons. Sequenced input: PBMCs. The receptors come from a young man in good health and CMV-seropositive.

In DNA form, the CDR3 reads TGTGCCAGCAGCCCGAGAGGGAGCGCTATCCCAAGCTACGAGCAGTACTTC. Its protein is CASSPRGSAIPSYEQYF. V is TRBV28 and J is TRBJ2-7, with D perhaps matching TRBD2 (5 bases). This CDR3 region has 17 residues. The V gene lost 6 bases and the J gene lost 3 bases, with 24 bases spanning the gap. The germline CDR1 and CDR2 sequences are MDHEN and SYDVKM.

This chain connects TRBV7-2 to TRBJ1-1; 8 bases are shared with TRBD1. CDR3 length equals 13 residues. With 5 bases clipped from V and 7 bases from J, the junction kept 6 bases outside the gene matches. Looked up from germline, CDR1 is SGHTA and CDR2 is FQGNSA. Here the CDR3 DNA reads TGTGCCAGCAGCCTCGGACAGGGCAGTGAAGCTTTCTTT. Translation: CASSLGQGSEAFF.

The rearrangement links TRBV7-9 to TRBJ2-1; 9 bases map to TRBD2. V lost 7 bases and J lost 7; bases outside the gene matches: 8. CDR1 is SEHNR and CDR2 is FQNEAQ in the germline V gene (reference sequence). CDR3 length equals 14 residues. This CDR3 is CASTQAGGVNEQFF. The CDR3 DNA is TGTGCCAGCACCCAAGCGGGAGGTGTAAATGAGCAGTTCTTC.

The sample holds one count of this clone. The rearrangement links TRBV11-2 to TRBJ2-3; 11 bases line up with TRBD1. CDR1 SGHAT and CDR2 FQNNGV come from the germline V gene. The CDR3 totals 16 residues. With 1 base clipped from V and 4 bases from J, the junction kept 4 bases outside the gene matches. The CDR3 bases are TGTGCCAGCAGCTTAGGGGACAGGGGGAGCGCAGATACGCAGTATTTT. Protein product: CASSLGDRGSADTQYF.

The genes are TRBV18 and TRBJ2-7; TRBD2 matches 11 bases. After removal of 5 bases from V and 3 bases from J, the junction contained 6 bases not matched to a gene. The CDR3 contains 15 residues. Germline loops: CDR1 KGHSH, CDR2 LQKENI. The CDR3 DNA reads as TGTGCCAGCTCAGCCTCACTAGCGGGGGACTACGAGCAGTACTTC. This encodes CASSASLAGDYEQYF. The full variable domain, its missing parts supplied by reference TRBV18 and TRBJ2-7, is NAGVMQNPRHLVRRRGQEARLRCSPMKGHSHVYWYRQLPEEGLKFMVYLQKENIIDESGMPKERFSAEFPKEGPSILRIQQVVRGDSAAYFCASSASLAGDYEQYFGPGTRLTVT.

The chain carries TRBV7-2 and TRBJ2-2; D unresolved. In germline, CDR1 is SGHTA, CDR2 FQGNSA. The CDR3 runs to 14 residues. The V end lost 8 bases, the J end lost 4 bases, and 14 bases lay between the germline ends. The chain's CDR3 is CASLGLASTGELFF. In DNA form, the CDR3 reads TGTGCCAGCTTGGGTTTAGCTAGCACCGGGGAGCTGTTTTTT.

This clone has just a few counts. This chain connects TRBV27 to TRBJ2-7, with D possibly being TRBD2 (5 bases). CDR1 is MNHEY, CDR2 SMNVEV, per germline (reference sequence). V lost 6 bases, J lost 5 bases, and 17 bases lay in between. CDR3 length: 14 amino acids. CDR3 DNA: TGTGCCAGCAGCCTTACTAGGATCAACCACGAGCAGTACTTC. Translated: CASSLTRINHEQYF.

This clone was detected once. V and J are TRBV4-1 and TRBJ2-2, with D possibly matching TRBD2 (7 bases). Germline V CDR1 and CDR2: MGHRA, YSYEKL. CDR3 length equals 18 residues. The V end was cut by 0 bases, the J end by 6 bases, with 20 bases between. The CDR3 DNA follows: TGCGCCAGCAGCCAAGATCGGTGGGGGGGCGCATCCGCCGGGGAGCTGTTTTTT. The encoded protein is CASSQDRWGGASAGELFF.

This clone was seen a few times. This rearrangement joins TRBV28 to TRBJ2-6, with 12 positions matching TRBD1. V dropped 3 bases and J dropped 0; count of bases not matched to a gene: 12. The germline CDR1 and CDR2 sequences are MDHEN and SYDVKM. This CDR3 is 21 amino acids long. CDR3 amino acids: CASSFPGQGAISNSGANVLTF. The CDR3 DNA is TGTGCCAGCAGTTTCCCGGGACAGGGGGCAATTTCAAACTCTGGGGCCAACGTCCTGACTTTC.

The chain combines TRBV2 with TRBJ2-3; 10 bases are a match to TRBD2. The junction had 14 bases not matched to a gene; V was cut back by 4 bases and J by 7 bases. Per germline, CDR1 SNHLY and CDR2 FYNNEI. The CDR3 extends over 17 amino acids. The CDR3 region is CASSGLGLAAEGYTQYF. As DNA, the CDR3 is TGTGCCAGCAGTGGGCTCGGACTAGCGGCCGAGGGGTATACGCAGTATTTT.

The chain has TRBV6-1 and TRBJ2-5; D call uncertain. CDR3 length: 15 amino acids. Germline assignment: CDR1 MNHNS and CDR2 SASEGT. With 3 bases removed from V and 3 bases from J, the gap between germline ends came to 14 bases. Written as DNA, the CDR3 is TGTGCCAGCAGTGACAATGCGGTCGGAGAAGAGACCCAGTACTTC. Its protein product is CASSDNAVGEETQYF.

The J gene is TRBJ1-2, the V gene TRBV10-3; TRBD1 agrees at 9 bases. The J segment lost 8 bases and the V segment lost 6 bases, leaving 13 bases of the junction unmatched. The CDR3 covers 15 residues. CDR1 and CDR2 (germline): ENHRY, SYGVKD. CDR3 nucleotide sequence: TGTGCCATCAGCCCGGGGACAGGGTGGGGAAGCGGCTACACCTTC. This encodes CAISPGTGWGSGYTF.

This chain connects TRBV19 to TRBJ1-3; TRBD1 aligns across 8 bases. With 3 bases clipped from V and 4 bases from J, the junction kept 5 bases outside the gene matches. Germline assignment: CDR1 LNHDA and CDR2 SQIVND (reference sequence). The CDR3 is made up of 15 amino acids. The CDR3 DNA is TGTGCCAGTAGTATGCAGGGGGCGAGGGGAAACACCATATATTTT. Its protein is CASSMQGARGNTIYF.

The rearrangement joins TRBV2 to TRBJ1-2; 7 bases are a match to TRBD1. The J segment lost 4 bases and the V segment lost 4 bases, leaving 6 bases of the junction unmatched. Germline lookup yields CDR1 SNHLY and CDR2 FYNNEI. The CDR3 extends over 14 amino acids. In nucleotides, the CDR3 is TGTGCCAGCAGTGTAGGGACAGAGGCCTATGGCTACACCTTC. Translation: CASSVGTEAYGYTF.

V is TRBV28 and J is TRBJ1-5; 7 nucleotides line up with TRBD1. The CDR3 spans 14 residues. Germline CDR1 is MDHEN and CDR2 is SYDVKM. V lost 5 bases, J lost 1 base, and 2 bases stayed unmatched. Here the CDR3 DNA reads TGTGCCAGCAGTGCGGGACAGAGCAATCAGCCCCAGCATTTT. Translated, it gives CASSAGQSNQPQHF.

This clone was detected once. The V gene is TRBV18, the J gene TRBJ2-2; 10 bases are shared with TRBD2. J was trimmed by 0 bases and V by 6 bases; bases with no gene match: 7. Germline V gene sequence: CDR1 KGHSH, CDR2 LQKENI. The CDR3 spans 17 residues. This CDR3 is CASSRTSGEANTGELFF. CDR3 coding DNA: TGTGCCAGCTCTAGGACTAGCGGAGAGGCGAACACCGGGGAGCTGTTTTTT.

The genes are TRBV28 and TRBJ2-7, with D perhaps TRBD1 (8 bases). This CDR3 is built from 15 residues. V shed 3 bases and J shed 3 bases, with 15 bases lying between them. CDR1 MDHEN and CDR2 SYDVKM come from the germline V gene. The CDR3 here is CASSFRTGRGYEQYF. The DNA of the CDR3 is TGTGCCAGCAGTTTCCGGACAGGGAGGGGCTACGAGCAGTACTTC.

This chain joins TRBV13 and TRBJ2-7; 9 bases match TRBD1. Germline V gene lookup returns CDR1 PRHDT and CDR2 FYEKMQ (reference sequence). The CDR3 is 14 amino acids. Trimming took 4 bases from V and 4 from J; bases not matched to a gene: 5. CDR3 sequence (DNA): TGTGCCAGCAGCTCTCCGGACAGGGGTTACGAGCAGTACTTC. It codes for CASSSPDRGYEQYF.

The gene calls are TRBV2 and TRBJ1-5; no clear D gene. The CDR3 totals 13 residues. Trimming removed 4 bases at V and 0 bases at J, with 4 bases between. The germline V gene encodes CDR1 SNHLY and CDR2 FYNNEI. CDR3 nucleotides: TGTGCCAGCAGTGGGGCTAGCAATCAGCCCCAGCATTTT. This gives the protein CASSGASNQPQHF.

V usage is TRBV14 and J usage is TRBJ1-2; no definite D call. V gave up 1 base and J gave up 3 bases, with 9 bases separating them. This CDR3 has 14 amino acids. CDR1 is SGHDN and CDR2 is FVKESK in the germline V gene. This CDR3 is CASSQAGGYYGYTF. The CDR3 DNA reads TGTGCCAGCAGCCAAGCAGGTGGCTACTATGGCTACACCTTC.

This sequence joins TRBV5-8 and TRBJ1-1; no clear D. V dropped 0 bases and J dropped 5 bases, with 8 bases sitting between them. The CDR3 contains 13 residues. CDR1 is SGHTS and CDR2 is YDEGEE in the germline V gene. The CDR3 coding sequence is TGTGCCAGCAGCTTGGAGCGAAGTACTGAAGCTTTCTTT. It is translated as CASSLERSTEAFF.

The J gene is TRBJ2-7, the V gene TRBV6-1; 11 positions match TRBD2. CDR1 is MNHNS and CDR2 is SASEGT in the germline V gene. With 5 bases clipped from V and 4 bases from J, the junction kept 1 base outside the gene matches. This CDR3 spans 13 amino acids. DNA for the CDR3: TGTGCCAGCAGTATAGCGGGAGGGTACGAGCAGTACTTC. Encoded protein: CASSIAGGYEQYF.

V usage is TRBV15 and J usage is TRBJ1-1, with TRBD1 identical over 9 bases. The CDR3 length is 15 residues. J lost 2 bases, V lost 4 bases, and 5 bases had no gene match. Germline CDR1 and CDR2: LNHNV and YYDKDF (reference sequence). CDR3 protein: CATSTRDRDNTEAFF. DNA for the CDR3: TGTGCCACCAGCACTAGGGACAGGGATAACACTGAAGCTTTCTTT.

The chain has TRBV6-5 and TRBJ2-1; D remains ambiguous. Germline V gene sequence: CDR1 MNHEY, CDR2 SVGAGI. Trimming took off 7 bases at V and 10 bases at J, with 11 bases between the two ends. This CDR3 has 11 residues. CDR3 coding DNA: TGTGCCAGCAAGGATGGTAGCGAGCAGTTCTTC. Residues: CASKDGSEQFF.

CDR3 nucleotides: TGTGCCAGCAGCTTCAATACAGGGCGCGGGACAGATACGCAGTATTTT. Encoded protein: CASSFNTGRGTDTQYF. The gene calls are TRBV7-9 and TRBJ2-3; D might be TRBD1 (6 bases). Germline CDR1 reads SEHNR; CDR2 reads FQNEAQ (reference sequence). The CDR3 loop spans 16 amino acids. Between the trimmed V and J ends, which lost 3 bases and 3 bases, there was a span of 16 bases.

The chain employs TRBV5-1 and TRBJ1-2, with D unclear. The CDR3 has 12 amino acids. Trimming left V 0 bases short and J 6 bases short, with 6 bases between. Germline V gene data show CDR1 as SGHRS and CDR2 as YFSETQ. CDR3 protein: CASSLGLNGYTF. CDR3 in DNA: TGCGCCAGCAGCTTGGGACTAAATGGCTACACCTTC.

The CDR3: CASSLGLAASEQYF. CDR3 DNA sequence: TGTGCCAGCAGCTTAGGACTAGCGGCCTCCGAGCAGTACTTC. The J gene is TRBJ2-7, the V gene TRBV7-9; 9 positions match TRBD2. V shed 1 base, J shed 6 bases, and the junction held 4 bases outside the gene matches. This CDR3 has 14 amino acids. Germline V gene data show CDR1 as SEHNR and CDR2 as FQNEAQ (reference sequence).

The V gene is TRBV28, the J gene TRBJ2-7; the D gene is possibly TRBD1 (5 bases). Trimming stripped 4 bases from V and 1 base from J, with 8 bases between. The germline gives CDR1 MDHEN, CDR2 SYDVKM. The CDR3 is made up of 13 amino acids. The CDR3 loop reads CASSSPGSYEQYF. CDR3 nucleotide sequence: TGTGCCAGCAGTTCGCCAGGGTCCTACGAGCAGTACTTC.

The genes are TRBV5-5 and TRBJ2-7, with a possible D match to TRBD1 (6 bases). The CDR3 runs 13 residues. Trimming removed 2 bases from V and 6 bases from J, with 12 bases in between. Germline CDR1 SGHKS, CDR2 YYEKEE (reference sequence). The CDR3 region is CASSLGQWVEQYF. CDR3 nucleotide sequence: TGTGCCAGCAGCTTAGGACAGTGGGTCGAGCAGTACTTC.

The rearrangement joins TRBV6-1 to TRBJ2-1, with D perhaps matching TRBD2 (5 bases). Germline V gene data show CDR1 as MNHNS and CDR2 as SASEGT. This CDR3 contains 12 residues. Trimming took 5 bases from V and 12 from J, leaving 14 bases between them. The CDR3 DNA sequence: TGTGCCAGCAGTAAGACACTAGTATTGCAGTTCTTC. It specifies CASSKTLVLQFF.